These T cell receptor beta chains were read from a single sample in a study of blood T cell repertoires in COVID-19. TCRdb's copy holds only in-frame clones and misses some; the assay was immunoSEQ multiplex PCR. Altogether about 120,000 clones are present, approximately 90% being singletons, with the ten largest covering about 2%. What was sequenced was peripheral blood. These receptors all come from a woman between 50 and 59 years old with acute or convalescent COVID-19. Each CDR3 is given without its conserved first and last residue. A D gene is named only where the DNA matches it firmly.

CDR3 protein | V gene | D gene | J gene
ASSLFGENTEAF | TRBV28 | . | TRBJ1-1
AWRDRGVHNSPLH | TRBV30 | TRBD1 | TRBJ1-6
AVRGNTEAF | TRBV7-2 | . | TRBJ1-1
ASSMGLADYNEQF | TRBV5-4 | TRBD2 | TRBJ2-1
ASRDLTRAHEQY | TRBV19 | . | TRBJ2-7
ASSSGQMNTEAF | TRBV7-9 | TRBD1 | TRBJ1-1
ASSLAPDYTDTQY | TRBV5-1 | . | TRBJ2-3
ASSGGQVAF | TRBV3-1/TRBV3-2 | TRBD1 | TRBJ1-1
ASRGTGRETQY | TRBV19 | TRBD1 | TRBJ2-5
ATSRPGQGNTEAF | TRBV15 | TRBD1 | TRBJ1-1
ASSQVGSRDYSGYT | TRBV4-1 | . | TRBJ1-2
ASSEAGGVYEQY | TRBV6-1 | . | TRBJ2-7
ASSRRDYKETQY | TRBV3-1/TRBV3-2 | TRBD2 | TRBJ2-5
ASSSSGQVNQPQH | TRBV2 | . | TRBJ1-5
ASSFGGRVLFYEQY | TRBV5-4 | . | TRBJ2-7
ASSDLRGGVLGNTEAF | TRBV25-1 | . | TRBJ1-1
ASSVEGASGAF | TRBV9 | TRBD1 | TRBJ1-1
ASSTSEGPSQDNEQF | TRBV7-9 | TRBD2 | TRBJ2-1
ASSEQTGNTEAF | TRBV2 | . | TRBJ1-1
ASSRPGEKLF | TRBV6-2/TRBV6-3 | . | TRBJ1-4
ASRSGEMDRSPLH | TRBV19 | . | TRBJ1-6
ASSPLVGHEQF | TRBV7-2 | . | TRBJ2-1
ASSPQGYQPQH | TRBV6-2/TRBV6-3 | . | TRBJ1-5
ATSDLKQGSSYNEQF | TRBV24-1 | . | TRBJ2-1
AWSVGGRGQPQH | TRBV30 | . | TRBJ1-5
ASSTGDRLYAF | TRBV18 | TRBD1 | TRBJ1-1
ASSPWSSGGASYEQY | TRBV3-1/TRBV3-2 | TRBD2 | TRBJ2-7
ASSGSQGKSYEQY | TRBV2 | . | TRBJ2-7
ASSIGQANSPLH | TRBV19 | TRBD1 | TRBJ1-6
ASSEGGTWTQY | TRBV25-1 | . | TRBJ2-5
ASSPGLVSFPGELF | TRBV19 | TRBD2 | TRBJ2-2
SAGENGEAF | TRBV20-1 | . | TRBJ1-1
ASSVGGGTSTDTQY | TRBV9 | . | TRBJ2-3
AWSASRAEKLF | TRBV30 | . | TRBJ1-4
ASSLGLSGNTIY | TRBV11-2 | . | TRBJ1-3
ASSQVVSGKGYT | TRBV4-3 | . | TRBJ1-2
ASSYGEAQPQH | TRBV19 | . | TRBJ1-5
AISDPLNTAGQPQH | TRBV10-3 | . | TRBJ1-5
ASSSEGGNQPQH | TRBV5-5 | . | TRBJ1-5
AISPSGGRSTEAF | TRBV10-3 | TRBD1 | TRBJ1-1
ASSYWRGGHNTQY | TRBV6-6 | TRBD2 | TRBJ2-3
ASQQGEGYT | TRBV10-2 | . | TRBJ1-2
ASSPLEGDTGELF | TRBV11-3 | . | TRBJ2-2
ASTRGQGTGYT | TRBV5-6 | TRBD1 | TRBJ1-2
AWRTLGTGEGELF | TRBV30 | TRBD1 | TRBJ2-2